These 25 T cell receptor beta chains came from one sample sequenced in a study of CD8 T cells in ankylosing spondylitis. TCRdb called the 5' RACE reads again in MiXCR, with one record for every CDR3 protein. The sample lists a few hundred thousand distinct CDR3 sequences, 9.5% to 13% seen once, with about 10% in the top ten. Input material: blood, either unsorted or a sorted T cell fraction (not recorded which). These TCRs come from a female donor with ankylosing spondylitis or in good health (not recorded which).

This clonotype was seen at least ten times. The chain has TRBV20-1 and TRBJ1-6; maybe TRBD1 (5 bases). This CDR3 has 16 residues. Germline V CDR1 and CDR2: DFQATT, SNEGSKA (reference sequence). The V end lost 5 bases, the J end lost 0 bases, and 14 bases lay between the germline ends. As DNA, the CDR3 is TGCAGTGCTTCACCTTTCGACAGCTCCTATAATTCACCCCTCCACTTT. It codes for CSASPFDSSYNSPLHF.

This clonotype was seen more than once but under ten times. The chain recombines TRBV5-1 with TRBJ2-2; D is unresolved. CDR1 and CDR2 from the germline V gene are SGHRS and YFSETQ. V shed 5 bases and J shed 4 bases, with 12 bases lying between them. This CDR3 spans 14 amino acids. The DNA for the CDR3 is TGCGCCAGCAGTCAAGACCCGCTCACCGGGGAGCTGTTTTTT. Encoded protein: CASSQDPLTGELFF.

This clonotype was observed many times. The CDR3 sequence: CASSLRQSSYNEQFF. The DNA for the CDR3 is TGTGCCAGCAGTTTAAGACAGAGCTCCTACAATGAGCAGTTCTTC. The chain recombines TRBV28 with TRBJ2-1; D might be TRBD1 (5 bases). The V end was cut by 2 bases, the J end by 0 bases, with 8 bases between. The CDR3 is made up of 15 amino acids. The V gene's germline CDR1 is MDHEN and CDR2 SYDVKM.

This clonotype was picked up many times. DNA of the CDR3: TGTGCCAGCAGGGGGACCACCGGGGAGCTGTTTTTT. Amino acid sequence: CASRGTTGELFF. The chain links TRBV25-1 to TRBJ2-2, with D tentatively TRBD1 or TRBD2 (5 bases each). Trimming shortened V by 6 bases and J by 4 bases, and 6 bases separated the two germline ends. The CDR3 is made up of 12 amino acids. Germline CDR1 reads MGHDK; CDR2 reads SYGVNS.

This clonotype was recorded a few times. The chain recombines TRBV20-1 with TRBJ2-4, with a weak D call TRBD1 (6 bases). This CDR3 has 18 residues. V was trimmed by 1 base and J by 0 bases, leaving 19 bases between them. Germline V gives CDR1 DFQATT, CDR2 SNEGSKA (reference sequence). Here the CDR3 reads CSARVGDTLNLAKNIQYF. The CDR3 nucleotides are TGCAGTGCTAGAGTGGGGGACACTTTGAACTTAGCCAAAAACATTCAGTACTTC.

This clonotype was recorded at least ten times. This chain connects TRBV20-1 to TRBJ1-1, with 8 bases matching TRBD1. This CDR3 is 15 amino acids long. Unmatched junction bases numbered 3, after V lost 0 bases and J lost 0 bases. The V gene's germline CDR1 is DFQATT and CDR2 SNEGSKA (reference sequence). The CDR3 bases are TGCAGTGCTAGAGAGACAGGGGATATGAACACTGAAGCTTTCTTT. As protein: CSARETGDMNTEAFF.

This clonotype was seen at least ten times. The rearrangement joins TRBV24-1 to TRBJ2-3; 7 positions agree with TRBD1. J lost 4 bases, V lost 4 bases, and 16 bases had no gene match. The CDR3 runs to 18 residues. CDR1 and CDR2 from the germline V gene are KGHDR and SFDVKD. This chain's CDR3 is CATSDPVYKQGLADTQYF. The CDR3 DNA is TGTGCCACCAGTGACCCCGTTTATAAACAGGGGCTGGCAGATACGCAGTATTTT.

This clonotype showed up many times. The chain recombines TRBV10-2 with TRBJ2-3, with TRBD2 matching over 11 bases. V dropped 8 bases and J dropped 6; count of bases not matched to a gene: 7. The CDR3 has 14 amino acids. From germline, CDR1 is WSHSY and CDR2 SAAADI. The DNA of the CDR3 is TGCGCCAGCTTAGCGGGAGGGCCGGGGGATACGCAGTATTTT. The encoded protein is CASLAGGPGDTQYF.

The sample holds many counts of this clonotype. The CDR3 here is CSARGVAGKNNEQFF. The CDR3 DNA is TGCAGTGCAAGGGGGGTAGCGGGAAAGAACAATGAGCAGTTCTTC. The chain links TRBV20-1 to TRBJ2-1, with 8 bases matching TRBD2. CDR1 and CDR2 from the germline V gene are DFQATT and SNEGSKA (reference sequence). The length of the CDR3 is 15 residues. V lost 6 bases to trimming and J lost 5 bases; unmatched junction nucleotides: 12.

This clonotype has a handful of counts. V gene TRBV30 combines with J gene TRBJ2-2; D call uncertain. CDR3 length: 11 amino acids. Trimming took off 6 bases at V and 6 bases at J, with 8 bases between the two ends. Germline CDR1 reads GTSNPN; CDR2 reads SVGIG (reference sequence). The CDR3 DNA is TGTGCCTGCTCAGGTCCCGGGGAGCTGTTTTTT. This encodes CACSGPGELFF.

This clonotype was counted between two and nine times. This chain connects TRBV7-2 to TRBJ2-3; 10 bases match TRBD2. The junction had 4 bases not matched to a gene; V was cut back by 5 bases and J by 8 bases. The CDR3 consists of 13 residues. Germline V gene lookup returns CDR1 SGHTA and CDR2 FQGNSA. This CDR3 reads CASSLSGRGTQYF. The CDR3 bases are TGTGCCAGCAGCCTCAGCGGGAGGGGTACGCAGTATTTT.

This clonotype was recorded at least ten times. V and J are TRBV9 and TRBJ2-2; 8 nucleotides align to TRBD2. V was clipped by 2 bases and J by 1 base; unmatched bases: 4. The CDR3 runs 16 residues. The germline V gene encodes CDR1 SGDLS and CDR2 YYNGEE. As DNA, the CDR3 is TGTGCCAGCAGCGTCGAACTAGCGGAGAACACCGGGGAGCTGTTTTTT. It is translated as CASSVELAENTGELFF. The full variable domain, with the rest looked up from reference TRBV9 and TRBJ2-2, is DSGVTQTPKHLITATGQRVTLRCSPRSGDLSVYWYQQSLDQGLQFLIQYYNGEERAKGNILERFSAQQFPDLHSELNLSSLELGDSALYFCASSVELAENTGELFFGEGSRLTVL.

This clonotype was counted only a few times. Being one base from a much bigger clone, this may be a read error. The chain couples TRBV20-1 to TRBJ2-3; 11 bases map to TRBD2. The CDR3 is 17 residues long. Germline V gives CDR1 DFQATT, CDR2 SNEGSKA (reference sequence). CDR3: CCARDPLLAGGADTQYF. In DNA, the CDR3 is TGCTGTGCTAGAGATCCCCTGTTAGCGGGGGGGGCAGATACGCAGTATTTT.

To note about this clonotype: Possible read error: a much larger clone is one base away. The genes are TRBV5-8 and TRBJ1-2, with a possible D match to TRBD1 (5 bases). The CDR3 contains 14 residues. The germline CDR1 and CDR2 sequences are SGHTS and YDEGEE. CDR3 DNA sequence: TGTGCCAGCAGCTTTAAGGGGCAGGGCTATGCCTACACCTTC. This sequence encodes CASSFKGQGYAYTF.

J is TRBJ1-1 and V is TRBV19; TRBD1 might be the D (6 bases). Germline CDR1 and CDR2: LNHDA and SQIVND (reference sequence). Trimming removed 5 bases from V and 2 bases from J, with 12 bases in between. The CDR3 is made up of 14 amino acids. Here the CDR3 DNA reads TGTGCCAGTAGTTCTGTGGACAGCAACACTGAAGCTTTCTTT. Amino acid sequence: CASSSVDSNTEAFF.

The chain recombines TRBV3-1 with TRBJ1-2, with D unresolved. The CDR3 extends over 11 amino acids. V was shortened by 4 bases and J by 6 bases, with 6 bases between the two germline ends. Germline-derived CDR1 and CDR2 are LGHDT and YNNKEL (reference sequence). The CDR3 is CASSRGDGYTF. The CDR3 nucleotides are TGTGCCAGCAGCCGGGGAGATGGCTACACCTTC.

The CDR3 DNA reads as TGTGCCAGTAGTATATTCGTGAATGAAAAACTGTTTTTT. The encoded protein is CASSIFVNEKLFF. This chain joins TRBV19 and TRBJ1-4; D gene uncertain. The V and J ends lost 2 bases and 5 bases respectively, with 6 bases between them. The CDR3 spans 13 residues. CDR1 and CDR2 from the germline V gene are LNHDA and SQIVND (reference sequence).

The chain recombines TRBV20-1 with TRBJ2-2; 10 bases line up with TRBD2. Germline CDR1 DFQATT, CDR2 SNEGSKA (reference sequence). The CDR3 has 14 residues. CDR3 loop: CSASSGGGTGELFF. The CDR3 DNA follows: TGCAGCGCCTCTAGCGGGGGAGGGACCGGGGAGCTGTTTTTT.

This clonotype was seen ten or more times. The genes are TRBV5-1 and TRBJ2-3; no clear D. V lost 2 bases, J lost 4 bases, and 11 bases lay in between. The CDR3 is 14 residues long. Germline V CDR1 and CDR2: SGHRS, YFSETQ. The CDR3 DNA is TGCGCCAGCAGCTTAGACTCCTGGGCAGATACGCAGTATTTT. Its protein product is CASSLDSWADTQYF.

This clonotype was observed many times. This chain connects TRBV10-3 to TRBJ2-5; 10 bases line up with TRBD2. Looked up from germline, CDR1 is ENHRY and CDR2 is SYGVKD. CDR3 length: 15 residues. Trimming took 4 bases from V and 2 from J; bases not matched to a gene: 4. CDR3 DNA sequence: TGTGCCATCAGTGGCCCAGCGGGGGGGCAAGAGACCCAGTACTTC. It encodes CAISGPAGGQETQYF.

This clonotype was seen ten or more times. Here the CDR3 DNA reads TGCGCCAGCAGGGCCGGGAACTCCTACGAGCAGTACTTC. Its translation: CASRAGNSYEQYF. The chain carries TRBV5-1 and TRBJ2-7; the D gene is possibly TRBD2 (5 bases). Germline V CDR1 and CDR2: SGHRS, YFSETQ. This CDR3 has 13 amino acids. V was trimmed by 5 bases and J by 0 bases, leaving 9 bases between them.

This clonotype was seen at least ten times. The CDR3 DNA reads as TGTGCCAGCAGCTTGATGGGCGGGAACACCATATATTTT. Protein: CASSLMGGNTIYF. The chain carries TRBV7-3 and TRBJ1-3; D not certain. CDR1 is SGHTA, CDR2 FQGTGA, per germline. Trimming shortened V by 3 bases and J by 7 bases, and 10 bases separated the two germline ends. The CDR3 is made up of 13 amino acids.

The chain employs TRBV5-1 and TRBJ1-2; D might be TRBD1 (6 bases). The CDR3 sequence is 16 residues long. The ends were cut back, 4 bases at V and 0 bases at J, with 16 bases in the middle. Germline CDR1 is SGHRS and CDR2 is YFSETQ. The chain's CDR3 is CASSVNRDTANYGYTF. CDR3 nucleotides: TGCGCCAGCAGCGTGAACAGGGATACGGCTAACTATGGCTACACCTTC.

Note on this clonotype: A much bigger clone sits one base away, suggesting this may be a read error. The chain employs TRBV27 and TRBJ2-1; D not certain. Deletions cut 8 bases from V and 9 bases from J, with 14 bases between. The CDR3 is 12 amino acids. Germline V gene sequence: CDR1 MNHEY, CDR2 SMNVEV (reference sequence). CDR3 in DNA: TGTGCCAGCTGTCTGGGATTTGGTGAGCAGTTCTTC. It yields the protein CASCLGFGEQFF.

This clonotype has at least ten counts. The CDR3 protein is CSAGPGQGADEAFF. In DNA, the CDR3 is TGCAGTGCCGGTCCGGGACAGGGTGCGGATGAAGCTTTCTTT. The V and J genes are TRBV20-1 and TRBJ1-1, with 9 positions matching TRBD1. This CDR3 is 14 amino acids long. Germline assignment: CDR1 DFQATT and CDR2 SNEGSKA (reference sequence). With V trimmed by 6 bases and J by 7 bases, 12 bases remained unmatched.